A single sample gave rise to the 20 T cell receptor beta chains below, sequenced in a study of T cells after yellow fever vaccination. TCRdb ran MiXCR on the 5' RACE reads and lists one entry per CDR3 protein. Of 200,000 to 250,000 distinct CDR3 sequences in the sample, 6.9% were seen once. The sample consisted of CD4+ T cells sorted from PBMCs, taken 15 days after the yellow fever booster vaccination. All receptors come from a man aged 30 to 45 who received the YFV17D yellow fever vaccine.

This clonotype has a handful of counts. The CDR3 DNA reads TGCAGTGCTAGGCGTAACAGGGGGGGAGATACCTACGAGCAGTACTTC. Protein sequence: CSARRNRGGDTYEQYF. The chain uses TRBV20-1 and TRBJ2-7; perhaps TRBD1 as D (8 bases). V was pared by 3 bases and J by 2 bases, with 20 bases between. CDR1 is DFQATT and CDR2 is SNEGSKA in the germline V gene (reference sequence). The length of the CDR3 is 16 residues.

The chain has TRBV6-5 and TRBJ2-7; D might be TRBD2 (6 bases). Looked up from germline, CDR1 is MNHEY and CDR2 is SVGAGI. V lost 7 bases to trimming and J lost 4 bases, with 14 bases between them. The CDR3 covers 13 residues. The CDR3 sequence: CASKLYGTYEQYF. The CDR3 bases are TGTGCCAGCAAGCTATACGGGACTTACGAGCAGTACTTC.

This clonotype turned up a few times. The V and J genes are TRBV5-1 and TRBJ2-4, with D tentatively TRBD2 (6 bases). V was trimmed by 3 bases and J by 6 bases, leaving 13 bases between them. The V gene's germline CDR1 is SGHRS and CDR2 YFSETQ. The CDR3 covers 14 residues. Here the CDR3 reads CASSYSASANIQYF. CDR3 nucleotide sequence: TGCGCCAGCAGCTATTCGGCTAGCGCAAACATTCAGTACTTC. The whole variable domain, remainder taken from reference TRBV5-1 and TRBJ2-4, is KAGVTQTPRYLIKTRGQQVTLSCSPISGHRSVSWYQQTPGQGLQFLFEYFSETQRNKGNFPGRFSGRQFSNSRSEMNVSTLELGDSALYLCASSYSASANIQYFGAGTRLSVL.

This clonotype came up a few times. The rearrangement links TRBV10-3 to TRBJ2-6; D is unresolved. The CDR3 runs 15 residues. Trimming took off 0 bases at V and 4 bases at J, with 7 bases between the two ends. Germline-derived CDR1 and CDR2 are ENHRY and SYGVKD. The CDR3 DNA reads as TGTGCCATCAGTGAGTCTGGGTCCGGGGCCAACGTCCTGACTTTC. This encodes CAISESGSGANVLTF.

Only a few counts were recorded for this clonotype. The rearrangement joins TRBV20-1 to TRBJ2-6; possible D gene TRBD2, 6 bases. The CDR3 spans 12 residues. The V gene lost 4 bases and the J gene lost 8 bases, with 9 bases spanning the gap. Germline V gene sequence: CDR1 DFQATT, CDR2 SNEGSKA (reference sequence). The CDR3 region has the DNA TGCAGTGCTACTGCGGGGTCCAACGTCCTGACTTTC. This translates into CSATAGSNVLTF.

This clonotype was picked up many times. The CDR3, as DNA: TGTGCCAGCAGACCCCCCGTAGGGGGACGCACAGATACGCAGTATTTT. It specifies CASRPPVGGRTDTQYF. V usage is TRBV6-5 and J usage is TRBJ2-3; perhaps TRBD1 as D (6 bases). This CDR3 spans 16 amino acids. V lost 6 bases, J lost 1 base, and 17 bases lay in between. The germline CDR1 and CDR2 sequences are MNHEY and SVGAGI.

The V and J genes are TRBV19 and TRBJ2-3; perhaps TRBD2 as D (5 bases). The V gene's germline CDR1 is LNHDA and CDR2 SQIVND (reference sequence). The CDR3 contains 13 residues. The V end lost 7 bases, the J end lost 5 bases, and 13 bases lay between the germline ends. The CDR3 is CASKVGVGDTQYF. For the CDR3, the DNA is TGTGCCAGTAAGGTGGGAGTTGGAGATACGCAGTATTTT. Looking up the rest from reference TRBV19 and TRBJ2-3 gives the full variable domain: DGGITQSPKYLFRKEGQNVTLSCEQNLNHDAMYWYRQDPGQGLRLIYYSQIVNDFQKGDIAEGYSVSREKKESFPLTVTSAQKNPTAFYLCASKVGVGDTQYFGPGTRLTVL.

V is TRBV15 and J is TRBJ2-7, with 13 bases identical to TRBD2. The length of the CDR3 is 19 residues. J lost 0 bases, V lost 3 bases, and 11 bases had no gene match. Per the germline V gene, CDR1 is LNHNV and CDR2 is YYDKDF (reference sequence). The CDR3 DNA follows: TGTGCCACCAGCAGCAGGGGCGGGACTAGCGGGGCGATCTCCTACGAGCAGTACTTC. It translates to CATSSRGGTSGAISYEQYF.

Concerning this clonotype itself: Its ends do not fully match the called genes, so a read error is possible. This chain links TRBV7-7 with TRBJ2-5; 7 nucleotides align to TRBD2. Germline CDR1 and CDR2: SSHAT and FNYEAQ (reference sequence). The CDR3 covers 16 residues. The CDR3 protein is CASSPRQGGSGETQYF. The CDR3 DNA reads as TGTGCTAGCAGCCCCCGGCAGGGCGGGAGTGGAGAGACCCAGTACTTC.

V is TRBV5-1 and J is TRBJ1-1; D is unclear. V shed 2 bases and J shed 4 bases, with 12 bases lying between them. This CDR3 is built from 14 residues. The germline CDR1 and CDR2 sequences are SGHRS and YFSETQ. CDR3 loop: CASSLSEGSTEAFF. In DNA, the CDR3 is TGCGCCAGCAGCTTATCAGAGGGAAGCACTGAAGCTTTCTTT. The variable domain in full, completed from reference TRBV5-1 and TRBJ1-1, reads KAGVTQTPRYLIKTRGQQVTLSCSPISGHRSVSWYQQTPGQGLQFLFEYFSETQRNKGNFPGRFSGRQFSNSRSEMNVSTLELGDSALYLCASSLSEGSTEAFFGQGTRLTVV.

The genes are TRBV7-6 and TRBJ2-5, with 10 nucleotides matching TRBD2. CDR3 length equals 17 residues. CDR1 and CDR2 (germline): SGHVS, FNYEAQ. V was pared by 1 base and J by 5 bases, with 10 bases of the junction left unmatched. The CDR3 is CASSLEGSGRAGETQYF. The CDR3 DNA follows: TGTGCCAGCAGCTTAGAAGGGAGCGGGAGGGCCGGGGAGACCCAGTACTTC.

This clonotype appeared many times. This chain connects TRBV5-1 to TRBJ2-3; no clear D. CDR3 size: 13 residues. In germline, CDR1 is SGHRS, CDR2 YFSETQ. Trimming took 7 bases from V and 0 from J, leaving 9 bases between them. CDR3 region: CASGLSSTDTQYF. DNA of the CDR3: TGCGCCAGCGGTCTTTCTAGCACAGATACGCAGTATTTT.

This chain connects TRBV25-1 to TRBJ2-1; 10 bases align to TRBD2. J lost 12 bases, V lost 2 bases, and 13 bases had no gene match. This CDR3 spans 16 amino acids. In germline, CDR1 is MGHDK, CDR2 SYGVNS. CDR3: CASSETSGRAVGVQFF. Here the CDR3 DNA reads TGTGCCAGCAGTGAAACAAGCGGGAGGGCGGTGGGGGTGCAGTTCTTC.

This clonotype occurred a few times. The CDR3 region is CAISDRGLGDTQYF. The CDR3 DNA follows: TGTGCCATCAGTGACAGGGGGCTCGGGGATACGCAGTATTTT. J is TRBJ2-3 and V is TRBV10-3, with TRBD1 matching 8 bases. V gave up 3 bases and J gave up 6 bases; unmatched junction bases: 5. The length of the CDR3 is 14 residues. CDR1 is ENHRY, CDR2 SYGVKD, per germline.

The chain combines TRBV4-3 with TRBJ2-7, with D possibly TRBD2 on 5 matching bases. The germline V and J ends were trimmed by 2 bases and 1 base, with 18 bases remaining between them. Germline V lookup: CDR1 LGHNA, CDR2 YSLEER. This CDR3 is built from 17 residues. The CDR3 nucleotides read TGCGCCAGCAGCCAATTCCCCCCGGACGGGGAATCCTACGAGCAGTACTTC. Translation: CASSQFPPDGESYEQYF.

Many counts were recorded for this clonotype. The CDR3 coding sequence is TGCGCCAGCAGCCAAGAACCACCGCCTGGGCCCGGGGAGCTGTTTTTT. It encodes CASSQEPPPGPGELFF. This chain connects TRBV4-3 to TRBJ2-2; D gene ambiguous. Germline V CDR1 and CDR2: LGHNA, YSLEER. This CDR3 comprises 16 residues. Deletions cut 0 bases from V and 6 bases from J, with 14 bases between.

The table lists this clonotype with many counts. V gene TRBV29-1 combines with J gene TRBJ1-1; tentatively, D is TRBD1 (5 bases). Trimming pared 5 bases from V and 4 bases from J, leaving 14 bases between. The germline CDR1 and CDR2 sequences are SQVTM and ANQGSEA. This CDR3 is built from 13 residues. The DNA of the CDR3 is TGCAGCGTTTCCGAGTGGGGCCTCACTGAAGCTTTCTTT. This gives the protein CSVSEWGLTEAFF.

The chain employs TRBV29-1 and TRBJ1-4; TRBD1 matches at 7 bases. The CDR3 is 12 residues long. V gave up 5 bases and J gave up 5 bases; unmatched junction bases: 2. Germline V CDR1 and CDR2: SQVTM, ANQGSEA. DNA for the CDR3: TGCAGCGTTTCAGGGGGGAATGAAAAACTGTTTTTT. The encoded protein is CSVSGGNEKLFF.

This clonotype was detected many times. This chain links TRBV5-1 with TRBJ2-5; D may be TRBD2 (6 bases). The V gene lost 0 bases and the J gene lost 6 bases, with 15 bases spanning the gap. Germline lookup yields CDR1 SGHRS and CDR2 YFSETQ. This CDR3 region has 15 residues. The CDR3 nucleotides are TGCGCCAGCAGCTTGGCCGCGGGAATGGATCAGACCCAGTACTTC. Amino acid sequence: CASSLAAGMDQTQYF.

The chain couples TRBV7-2 to TRBJ2-7, with 14 positions matching TRBD2. The V gene end was trimmed by 5 bases and the J gene end by 6 bases; junction bases not matched to a gene: 3. This CDR3 is built from 14 residues. Germline CDR1 is SGHTA and CDR2 is FQGNSA. CDR3 amino acids: CASSAGLAGAEQYF. In nucleotides, the CDR3 is TGTGCCAGCAGCGCGGGACTAGCGGGAGCCGAGCAGTACTTC.